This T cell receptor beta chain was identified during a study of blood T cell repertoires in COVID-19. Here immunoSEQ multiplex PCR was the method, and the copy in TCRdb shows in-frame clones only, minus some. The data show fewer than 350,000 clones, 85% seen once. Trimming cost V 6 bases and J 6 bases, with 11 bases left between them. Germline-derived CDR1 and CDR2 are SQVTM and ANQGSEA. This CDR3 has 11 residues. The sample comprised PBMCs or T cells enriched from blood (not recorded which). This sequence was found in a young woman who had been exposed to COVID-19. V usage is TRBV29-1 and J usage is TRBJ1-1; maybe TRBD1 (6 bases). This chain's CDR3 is CSVATGPEAFF. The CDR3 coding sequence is TGCAGCGTCGCGACAGGCCCTGAAGCTTTCTTT. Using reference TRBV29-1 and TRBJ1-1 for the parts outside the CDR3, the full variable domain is SAVISQKPSRDICQRGTSLTIQCQVDSQVTMMFWYRQQPGQSLTLIATANQGSEATYESGFVIDKFPISRPNLTFSTLTVSNMSPEDSSIYLCSVATGPEAFFGQGTRLTVV.